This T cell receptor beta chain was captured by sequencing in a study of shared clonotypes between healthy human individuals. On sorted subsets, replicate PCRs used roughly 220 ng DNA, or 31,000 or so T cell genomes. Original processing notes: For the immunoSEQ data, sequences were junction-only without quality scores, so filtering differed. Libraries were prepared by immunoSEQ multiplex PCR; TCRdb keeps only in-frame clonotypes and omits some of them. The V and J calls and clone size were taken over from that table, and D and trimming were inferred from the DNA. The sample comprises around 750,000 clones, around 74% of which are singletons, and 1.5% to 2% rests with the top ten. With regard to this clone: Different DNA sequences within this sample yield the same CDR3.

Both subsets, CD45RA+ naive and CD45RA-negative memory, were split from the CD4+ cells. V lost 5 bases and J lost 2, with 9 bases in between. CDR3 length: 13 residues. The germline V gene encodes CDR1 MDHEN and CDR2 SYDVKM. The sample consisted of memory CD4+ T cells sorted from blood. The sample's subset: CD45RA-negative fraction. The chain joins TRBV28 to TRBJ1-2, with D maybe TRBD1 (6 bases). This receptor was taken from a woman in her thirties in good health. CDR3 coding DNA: TGTGCCAGCAGTCTTGACAGGAACTATGGCTACACCTTC. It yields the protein CASSLDRNYGYTF.